Below, 5 T cell receptor beta chains from the same sample are listed, as sequenced in a study of cytomegalovirus exposure and HLA in healthy donors. Use of 60 Vbeta and 13 Jbeta primers characterized the PCR. Some clones are missing from TCRdb's copy, which holds only in-frame ones; the method was immunoSEQ multiplex PCR. Found here are 150,000 to 200,000 clones, 80% of them singletons; the top ten hold about 6.3%. Sequenced material: PBMCs. The receptors originated from a male donor in good health and CMV-seropositive.

Of note for this clone: One end of the junction varies from germline; a read error may be responsible. The CDR3 sequence: CASIEGAGGNAIYF. As DNA, the CDR3 is TGTGCCAGCATAGAGGGGGCGGGAGGAAACGCCATATATTTT. V and J are TRBV6-5 and TRBJ1-3; 7 bases are shared with TRBD1. The germline V gene has CDR1 MNHEY and CDR2 SVGAGI. This CDR3 spans 14 amino acids.

This rearrangement joins TRBV4-2 to TRBJ2-7, with TRBD2 matching 7 bases. Trimming at V came to 3 bases and at J to 7 bases, leaving 3 bases not matched to a gene. CDR1 is LGHNA, CDR2 YNFKEQ, per germline. CDR3 length: 12 amino acids. Here the CDR3 reads CASSQGGWEQYF. CDR3 DNA sequence: TGTGCCAGCAGCCAGGGGGGGTGGGAGCAGTACTTC.

The rearrangement uses TRBV6-1 and TRBJ2-5; 8 nucleotides match TRBD1. Trimming cost V 3 bases and J 10 bases; bases outside gene matches: 7. Germline V gene sequence: CDR1 MNHNS, CDR2 SASEGT. The CDR3 runs 13 residues. The CDR3 nucleotides read TGTGCCAGCAGTGATTCGGCAGGGGGCATCCAGTACTTC. Protein: CASSDSAGGIQYF.

The CDR3 sequence: CASSPSGRTTYEQYF. The CDR3, as DNA: TGTGCCAGCAGCCCGAGCGGGAGGACCACCTACGAGCAGTACTTC. The chain couples TRBV13 to TRBJ2-7, with TRBD2 identical over 9 bases. Germline lookup yields CDR1 PRHDT and CDR2 FYEKMQ (reference sequence). The CDR3 sequence is 15 residues long. Trimming at V came to 5 bases and at J to 2 bases, leaving 7 bases not matched to a gene. Full variable domain (rest looked up from reference TRBV13 and TRBJ2-7): AAGVIQSPRHLIKEKRETATLKCYPIPRHDTVYWYQQGPGQDPQFLISFYEKMQSDKGSIPDRFSAQQFSDYHSELNMSSLELGDSALYFCASSPSGRTTYEQYFGPGTRLTVT.

The V gene is TRBV2, the J gene TRBJ2-5, with 7 bases identical to TRBD1. The CDR3 has 11 amino acids. The junction had 9 bases not matched to a gene; V was cut back by 9 bases and J by 11 bases. Per germline, CDR1 SNHLY and CDR2 FYNNEI. The CDR3 DNA sequence: TGTGCCAGTCCGGGACAACAGGGGCAGTACTTC. The encoded protein is CASPGQQGQYF.